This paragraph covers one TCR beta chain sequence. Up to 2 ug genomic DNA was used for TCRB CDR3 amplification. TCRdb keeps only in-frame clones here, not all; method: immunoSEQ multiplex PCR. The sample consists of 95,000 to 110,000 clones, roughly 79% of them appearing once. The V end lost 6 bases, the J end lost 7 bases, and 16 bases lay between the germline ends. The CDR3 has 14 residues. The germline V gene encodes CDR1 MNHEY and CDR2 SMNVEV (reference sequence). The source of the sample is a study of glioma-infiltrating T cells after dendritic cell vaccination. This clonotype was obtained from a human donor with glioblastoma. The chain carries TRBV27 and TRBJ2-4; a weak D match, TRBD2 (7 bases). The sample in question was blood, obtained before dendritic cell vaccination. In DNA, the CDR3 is TGTGCCAGCAGCTTCGGGGGGCCGAGTAACATTCAGTACTTC. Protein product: CASSFGGPSNIQYF.